The 20 T cell receptor beta chains listed next were all sequenced from one sample in a study of beta chain features in type 1 diabetes. Expressed TCRB transcripts were sequenced because the entire RNA isolate underwent reverse transcription. Sequencing used immunoSEQ multiplex PCR; TCRdb keeps in-frame clones, though not all of them. The top ten hold more than 0.025% of the sample, which has approximately 250,000 clones, around an eighth seen once. Material for sequencing was naive CD4+ T cells from blood. These TCRs come from a woman aged 40 to 50 in good health.

This clone was picked up a small number of times. The chain has TRBV6-5 and TRBJ2-3; D might be TRBD2 (6 bases). The CDR3 is made up of 15 amino acids. Germline V CDR1 and CDR2: MNHEY, SVGAGI. V shed 5 bases and J shed 5 bases, with 17 bases lying between them. The CDR3 nucleotides read TGTGCCAGCAGTACCGGGAGCGGGCTGGGAGATACGCAGTATTTT. Encoded protein: CASSTGSGLGDTQYF.

In this sample, this clone turned up a few times. The chain links TRBV7-2 to TRBJ1-2, with unresolved D. There are 14 residues in the CDR3. The V and J ends lost 5 bases and 3 bases respectively, with 13 bases between them. CDR1 is SGHTA and CDR2 is FQGNSA in the germline V gene. The CDR3 region is CASSPRLADYGYTF. CDR3 DNA sequence: TGTGCCAGCAGCCCAAGACTCGCGGACTATGGCTACACCTTC.

This chain joins TRBV11-2 and TRBJ1-3; D remains ambiguous. V lost 1 base to trimming and J lost 0 bases, with 10 bases between them. CDR1 is SGHAT and CDR2 is FQNNGV in the germline V gene. The CDR3 spans 16 residues. The CDR3 coding sequence is TGTGCCAGCAGCTTAGGCACCAGATCCTCTGGAAACACCATATATTTT. Its protein is CASSLGTRSSGNTIYF.

This sequence joins TRBV5-4 and TRBJ1-4, with 8 bases lining up with TRBD1. V lost 4 bases, J lost 4 bases, and 6 bases stayed unmatched. Looked up from germline, CDR1 is SGHNT and CDR2 is YYREEE (reference sequence). The CDR3 spans 15 residues. The CDR3 bases are TGTGCCAGCAGCCCCGACAGGGGTCGTAATGAAAAACTGTTTTTT. It codes for CASSPDRGRNEKLFF.

This clone has more than one count but fewer than ten. This chain joins TRBV7-9 and TRBJ1-1; no definite D call. This CDR3 has 12 amino acids. Trimming removed 2 bases from V and 8 bases from J, with 9 bases in between. CDR1 SEHNR and CDR2 FQNEAQ come from the germline V gene (reference sequence). CDR3 sequence (DNA): TGTGCCAGCAGCTTAACCCAAGCCGAAGCTTTCTTT. Its translation: CASSLTQAEAFF.

This chain joins TRBV5-1 and TRBJ1-6, with D hard to call. Germline loops: CDR1 SGHRS, CDR2 YFSETQ. Trimming stripped 7 bases from V and 10 bases from J, with 21 bases between. This CDR3 contains 15 residues. The CDR3 DNA reads as TGCGCCAGCCGGACGGGGTTTCCTCCTGGATCACCCCTCCACTTT. It specifies CASRTGFPPGSPLHF.

This clone was picked up a small number of times. The chain employs TRBV5-1 and TRBJ2-5; 10 nucleotides match TRBD2. This CDR3 has 14 residues. V lost 4 bases and J lost 5; bases outside the gene matches: 5. Germline CDR1 reads SGHRS; CDR2 reads YFSETQ. CDR3 loop: CASSLAGARETQYF. In nucleotides, the CDR3 is TGCGCCAGCAGCCTAGCGGGGGCGCGGGAGACCCAGTACTTC.

The rearrangement joins TRBV5-1 to TRBJ1-6, with TRBD1 matching over 7 bases. Germline V gene data show CDR1 as SGHRS and CDR2 as YFSETQ. V lost 2 bases and J lost 2; bases outside the gene matches: 7. The CDR3 spans 17 residues. In nucleotides, the CDR3 is TGCGCCAGCAGCTTTTTGCAGGGGGGAACCTATAATTCACCCCTCCACTTT. Its protein is CASSFLQGGTYNSPLHF.

On this clone: Other nucleotide sequences in the sample specify the same CDR3. The chain is built from TRBV29-1 and TRBJ1-1; D uncertain. The germline CDR1 and CDR2 sequences are SQVTM and ANQGSEA. V lost 2 bases to trimming and J lost 2 bases, with 6 bases between them. The CDR3 sequence is 12 residues long. This chain's CDR3 is CSVEQVNTEAFF. In DNA, the CDR3 is TGCAGCGTTGAACAGGTCAACACTGAAGCTTTCTTT.

This clone occurred a few times. The J gene is TRBJ2-6, the V gene TRBV27; 7 nucleotides match TRBD1. This CDR3 is built from 15 residues. Germline CDR1 is MNHEY and CDR2 is SMNVEV (reference sequence). J gave up 0 bases and V 4 bases, and 0 bases lay outside the gene matches. The chain's CDR3 is CASSSGGSGANVLTF. The CDR3 DNA follows: TGTGCCAGCAGTTCAGGGGGCTCTGGGGCCAACGTCCTGACTTTC. Variable domain in full (rest from reference TRBV27 and TRBJ2-6): EAQVTQNPRYLITVTGKKLTVTCSQNMNHEYMSWYRQDPGLGLRQIYYSMNVEVTDKGDVPEGYKVSRKEKRNFPLILESPSPNQTSLYFCASSSGGSGANVLTFGAGSRLTVL.

The genes are TRBV6-5 and TRBJ2-5; D might be TRBD2 (6 bases). V dropped 2 bases and J dropped 5 bases, with 9 bases sitting between them. This CDR3 spans 13 amino acids. CDR1 and CDR2 (germline): MNHEY, SVGAGI. The CDR3 region has the DNA TGTGCCAGCAGTTACCCCAGCGGGGAGACCCAGTACTTC. It codes for CASSYPSGETQYF.

J is TRBJ2-5 and V is TRBV7-8; D possibly corresponds to TRBD2 (6 bases). The germline gives CDR1 SGHVS, CDR2 FQNEAQ. This CDR3 comprises 15 residues. V shed 0 bases and J shed 5 bases, with 13 bases lying between them. The CDR3 loop reads CASSLATGLLETQYF. The DNA of the CDR3 is TGTGCCAGCAGCTTAGCTACGGGACTTCTGGAGACCCAGTACTTC.

The rearrangement uses TRBV5-1 and TRBJ1-2, with D possibly matching TRBD1 (5 bases). Deletions cut 10 bases from V and 3 bases from J, with 13 bases between. This CDR3 is 12 amino acids long. Germline CDR1 reads SGHRS; CDR2 reads YFSETQ. The DNA for the CDR3 is TGCGCCGAAGGGGCACCATACTATGGCTACACCTTC. Its translation is CAEGAPYYGYTF.

This chain connects TRBV2 to TRBJ2-7; D is possibly TRBD1 (5 bases). Trimming left V 2 bases short and J 1 base short, with 12 bases between. There are 15 residues in the CDR3. Germline V gives CDR1 SNHLY, CDR2 FYNNEI. The CDR3 DNA follows: TGTGCCAGCAGTGAAAGGGCAGGGCGGTCCTACGAGCAGTACTTC. It encodes CASSERAGRSYEQYF.

The table lists this clone with a few counts. The chain uses TRBV6-6 and TRBJ2-5, with 11 bases that match TRBD1. CDR3 length: 16 residues. V lost 6 bases, J lost 5 bases, and 11 bases stayed unmatched. From germline, CDR1 is MNHNY and CDR2 SVGAGI (reference sequence). CDR3 protein: CASSRSGQGAPETQYF. Written as DNA, the CDR3 is TGTGCCAGCAGCAGATCCGGACAGGGGGCTCCGGAGACCCAGTACTTC.

This rearrangement joins TRBV7-2 to TRBJ1-3; 10 bases fit TRBD1. After removal of 0 bases from V and 1 base from J, the junction contained 9 bases not matched to a gene. This CDR3 has 19 amino acids. The germline CDR1 and CDR2 sequences are SGHTA and FQGNSA. CDR3 DNA sequence: TGTGCCAGCAGCTTAGCCATGGGACAGGGGATCCTTTCTGGAAACACCATATATTTT. Its translation: CASSLAMGQGILSGNTIYF.

This chain uses TRBV18 with TRBJ1-5; D possibly corresponds to TRBD1 (6 bases). V was trimmed by 2 bases and J by 2 bases, leaving 10 bases between them. The CDR3 extends over 15 amino acids. Germline V gene sequence: CDR1 KGHSH, CDR2 LQKENI. CDR3 amino acids: CASSPETGGNQPQHF. For the CDR3, the DNA is TGTGCCAGCTCACCAGAGACAGGCGGCAATCAGCCCCAGCATTTT.

The genes are TRBV19 and TRBJ2-7, with D perhaps TRBD1 (5 bases). This CDR3 comprises 12 residues. Germline V gene sequence: CDR1 LNHDA, CDR2 SQIVND (reference sequence). V gave up 7 bases and J gave up 3 bases, with 10 bases separating them. CDR3 loop: CASTQGYYEQYF. The CDR3 DNA sequence: TGTGCCAGTACTCAGGGATACTACGAGCAGTACTTC.

This clone was found a few times. The rearrangement joins TRBV7-6 to TRBJ2-5; D ambiguous. V dropped 3 bases and J dropped 3 bases, with 2 bases sitting between them. The CDR3 spans 11 residues. The germline V gene has CDR1 SGHVS and CDR2 FNYEAQ. The CDR3 region has the DNA TGTGCCAGCAGCTTTAAAGAGACCCAGTACTTC. Its translation: CASSFKETQYF.

This clone was picked up a small number of times. The V gene is TRBV5-4, the J gene TRBJ1-4, with 8 bases that match TRBD1. The CDR3 loop spans 14 amino acids. Germline values: CDR1 SGHNT, CDR2 YYREEE (reference sequence). J lost 8 bases, V lost 2 bases, and 5 bases had no gene match. The CDR3 spells CASSFQGAGEKLFF. The CDR3 region has the DNA TGTGCCAGCAGCTTCCAGGGGGCAGGAGAAAAACTGTTTTTT.